This T cell receptor beta chain stems from a study of blood T cell repertoires in COVID-19. Study-level background: There were acute and convalescent COVID-19 samples, and they came from the United States, Italy and Spain. Sample material is recorded as cDNA or gDNA derived from T cells, B-cell-depleted T cells, or PBMCs.

Trimming removed 3 bases at V and 6 bases at J, with 6 bases between. This CDR3 has 12 residues. Looked up from germline, CDR1 is LNHDA and CDR2 is SQIVND (reference sequence). Seattle patients were enrolled while actively infected and followed longitudinally. Sequencing used immunoSEQ multiplex PCR; TCRdb keeps in-frame clones, though not all of them. The sample consists of about 370,000 clones, 89% of them appearing once. The chain has TRBV19 and TRBJ1-5, with D uncertain. Source material: peripheral blood. This TCR was recovered from a woman aged 25 to 39 with COVID-19, enrolled during active disease. DNA for the CDR3: TGTGCCAGTAGTATCTTCGGTCAGCCCCAGCATTTT. Its protein product is CASSIFGQPQHF.